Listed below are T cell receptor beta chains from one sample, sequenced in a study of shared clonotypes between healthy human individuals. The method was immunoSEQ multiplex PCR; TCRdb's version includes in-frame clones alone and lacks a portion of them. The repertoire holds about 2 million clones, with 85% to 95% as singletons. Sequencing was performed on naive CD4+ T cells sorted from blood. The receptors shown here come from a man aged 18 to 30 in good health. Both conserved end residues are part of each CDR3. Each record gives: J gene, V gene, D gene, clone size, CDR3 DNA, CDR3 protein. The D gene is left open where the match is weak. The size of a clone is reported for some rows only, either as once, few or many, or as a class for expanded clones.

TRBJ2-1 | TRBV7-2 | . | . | TGTGCCAGCAGCTTACCCTCACCCGGGAATGAGCAGTTCTTC | CASSLPSPGNEQFF
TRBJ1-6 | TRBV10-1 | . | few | TGCGCCGTTACCGGGGGCCTCCACTTT | CAVTGGLHF
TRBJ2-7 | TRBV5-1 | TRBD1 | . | TGCGCCAGCAGCTTGGGCGGGGACAGGGGAAGGGAGCAGTACTTC | CASSLGGDRGREQYF
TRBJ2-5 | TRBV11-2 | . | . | TGTGCCAGCAGCTCGCTAGTAACTTCTATCCAGTACTTC | CASSSLVTSIQYF
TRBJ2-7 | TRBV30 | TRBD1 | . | TGTGCCTGGACAGGGGGTTCCTACGAGCAGTACTTC | CAWTGGSYEQYF
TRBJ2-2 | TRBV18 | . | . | TGTGCCAGCGCGGGGAAGAGGGTCGGGGAGCTGTTTTTT | CASAGKRVGELFF
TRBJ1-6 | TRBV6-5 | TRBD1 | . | TGTGCCAGCTACCAGGGGGGCAGTAATTCACCCCTCCACTTT | CASYQGGSNSPLHF
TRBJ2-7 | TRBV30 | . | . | TGTGCCTGGGGGATCTACGAGCAGTACTTC | CAWGIYEQYF
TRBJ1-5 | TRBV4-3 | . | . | TGCGCCAGCAGCCAAGGCAGGGATAGCAATCAGCCCCAGCATTTT | CASSQGRDSNQPQHF
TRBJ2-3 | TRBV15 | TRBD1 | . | TGTGCCACCAGCAGAGGAGGGGGCGAAGATACGCAGTATTTT | CATSRGGGEDTQYF
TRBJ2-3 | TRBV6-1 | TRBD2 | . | TGTGCCAGCAGGGGGACTAGCGGGGTTCGAGATACGCAGTATTTT | CASRGTSGVRDTQYF